What follows are 29 T cell receptor beta chains derived from one specimen sequenced in a study of blood T cell repertoires in COVID-19. Sequenced by immunoSEQ multiplex PCR; TCRdb stores in-frame clones only, minus some. The sample records 470,000 or so clones, roughly 90% being singletons. Sequenced input: peripheral blood. The receptor source for this set is a woman aged 25-40 years with acute or convalescent COVID-19.

V gene TRBV6-5 combines with J gene TRBJ2-5; possibly TRBD1 for D (7 bases). The CDR3 extends over 14 amino acids. Per the germline V gene, CDR1 is MNHEY and CDR2 is SVGAGI. V dropped 8 bases and J dropped 1 base, with 14 bases sitting between them. CDR3 coding DNA: TGTGCCAGCTCCCAGGGGGGCTTCCAAGAGACCCAGTACTTC. Protein product: CASSQGGFQETQYF.

The CDR3 bases are TGCGCCAGCAGCCCAGCCGCTTTCGGGGGGCCACAGTTCTTC. This codes for CASSPAAFGGPQFF. J is TRBJ2-1 and V is TRBV4-1; D might be TRBD2 (7 bases). Germline CDR1 and CDR2: MGHRA and YSYEKL. The length of the CDR3 is 14 residues. Between the trimmed V and J ends, which lost 4 bases and 13 bases, there was a span of 20 bases.

This sequence joins TRBV3-1 (or the pseudogene TRBV3-2) and TRBJ1-3, with TRBD1 matching over 8 bases. The CDR3 has 15 amino acids. With V trimmed by 1 base and J by 2 bases, 1 base remained unmatched. Germline V gives CDR1 LGHDT, CDR2 YNNKEL (reference sequence). The CDR3 region has the DNA TGTGCCAGCAGCCAAGCAGGGGGCACTGGAAACACCATATATTTT. Translation: CASSQAGGTGNTIYF.

The gene calls are TRBV2 and TRBJ1-2, with 7 bases that match TRBD1. Germline CDR1 and CDR2: SNHLY and FYNNEI. V shed 5 bases, J shed 4 bases, and the junction held 4 bases outside the gene matches. This CDR3 comprises 13 residues. The CDR3 region is CASSIRDSYGYTF. CDR3 sequence (DNA): TGTGCCAGCAGTATACGGGACAGCTATGGCTACACCTTC.

This clone was seen a single time. This sequence joins TRBV7-6 and TRBJ2-7; 8 bases align to TRBD1. The CDR3 spans 19 residues. V lost 1 base, J lost 6 bases, and 20 bases stayed unmatched. Germline loops: CDR1 SGHVS, CDR2 FNYEAQ. The CDR3 sequence: CASSLDLGRGRNAWGEQYF. Written as DNA, the CDR3 is TGTGCCAGCAGCTTAGATCTGGGCAGGGGGCGGAATGCCTGGGGCGAGCAGTACTTC. Full variable domain (rest looked up from reference TRBV7-6 and TRBJ2-7): GAGVSQSPRYKVTKRGQDVALRCDPISGHVSLYWYRQALGQGPEFLTYFNYEAQQDKSGLPNDRFSAERPEGSISTLTIQRTEQRDSAMYRCASSLDLGRGRNAWGEQYFGPGTRLTVT.

The chain carries TRBV4-1 and TRBJ1-5; D is ambiguous. Trimming removed 0 bases at V and 5 bases at J, with 11 bases between. Germline V CDR1 and CDR2: MGHRA, YSYEKL. The CDR3 contains 15 residues. CDR3 sequence (DNA): TGCGCCAGCAGCCAAGATCTCGGCGGCTATCAGCCCCAGCATTTT. Translated: CASSQDLGGYQPQHF.

The chain links TRBV19 to TRBJ2-3; maybe TRBD2 (6 bases). CDR1 and CDR2 from the germline V gene are LNHDA and SQIVND (reference sequence). V was trimmed by 5 bases and J by 1 base, leaving 10 bases between them. The CDR3 spans 14 residues. The CDR3 nucleotides read TGTGCCAGTAGTGAGAGGAGGGGCACAGATACGCAGTATTTT. It encodes CASSERRGTDTQYF.

V gene TRBV7-9 combines with J gene TRBJ2-7; 7 bases line up with TRBD1. With 4 bases clipped from V and 4 bases from J, the junction kept 7 bases outside the gene matches. The germline V gene encodes CDR1 SEHNR and CDR2 FQNEAQ (reference sequence). The CDR3 is made up of 14 amino acids. The CDR3, as DNA: TGTGCCAGCAGCTATTCAGGGGGTAGTTACGAGCAGTACTTC. It yields the protein CASSYSGGSYEQYF.

The chain is built from TRBV7-2 and TRBJ2-3, with 9 bases fitting TRBD2. CDR3 size: 15 residues. The trim removed 2 bases at V and 4 bases at J, leaving 4 bases unmatched. Germline values: CDR1 SGHTA, CDR2 FQGNSA. Here the CDR3 DNA reads TGTGCCAGCAGCTTAAGCGGGGGGCTCTCAGATACGCAGTATTTT. Protein product: CASSLSGGLSDTQYF.

The rearrangement uses TRBV5-1 and TRBJ2-7; 9 nucleotides agree with TRBD1. V lost 6 bases to trimming and J lost 6 bases; unmatched junction nucleotides: 13. CDR1 is SGHRS, CDR2 YFSETQ, per germline. The CDR3 spans 15 residues. The CDR3, as DNA: TGCGCCAGCACCATAGGGACAGGGAGGACAGCCGAGCAGTACTTC. Protein: CASTIGTGRTAEQYF.

Comments on this clone: Other DNA sequences in the same sample also yield this CDR3. In DNA, the CDR3 is TGTGCCAGCAGTCCCCGTGGCGATACGCAGTATTTT. Translation gives CASSPRGDTQYF. This rearrangement joins TRBV12-3 or TRBV12-4 to TRBJ2-3, with D hard to call. The CDR3 runs to 12 residues. Trimming pared 5 bases from V and 6 bases from J, leaving 9 bases between.

The V and J genes are TRBV6-2 or TRBV6-3 and TRBJ2-5; tentative D call: TRBD2 (6 bases). Germline assignment: CDR1 MNHEY and CDR2 SVGEGT. The V and J ends lost 3 bases and 7 bases respectively, with 12 bases between them. The CDR3 runs 13 residues. The CDR3 DNA reads TGTGCCAGCAGTTATCGGGACTCGGGGACCCAGTACTTC. Amino acid sequence: CASSYRDSGTQYF.

In DNA, the CDR3 is TGTGCCAGCAGCTCCCTGGCGGGTGGGGCTTTCTTT. It codes for CASSSLAGGAFF. This sequence joins TRBV5-5 and TRBJ1-1, with D unresolved. The CDR3 sequence is 12 residues long. Germline loops: CDR1 SGHKS, CDR2 YYEKEE (reference sequence). Trimming pared 3 bases from V and 11 bases from J, leaving 14 bases between.

The V and J genes are TRBV11-2 and TRBJ2-3, with 10 bases matching TRBD1. Germline CDR1 reads SGHAT; CDR2 reads FQNNGV. CDR3 length: 15 amino acids. V was clipped by 7 bases and J by 1 base; unmatched bases: 5. Here the CDR3 reads CASNRTGGRTDTQYF. Here the CDR3 DNA reads TGTGCCAGCAATCGGACAGGGGGGCGCACAGATACGCAGTATTTT.

The chain has TRBV10-3 and TRBJ1-3; D is uncertain. CDR1 ENHRY and CDR2 SYGVKD come from the germline V gene. Trimming removed 8 bases at V and 0 bases at J, with 11 bases between. The CDR3 consists of 14 residues. The CDR3 sequence: CAISREGSGNTIYF. The CDR3 nucleotides read TGTGCCATCTCTAGGGAGGGCTCTGGAAACACCATATATTTT.

The chain uses TRBV5-1 and TRBJ1-1; a weak D match, TRBD1 (5 bases). Germline V lookup: CDR1 SGHRS, CDR2 YFSETQ. Trimming took 1 base from V and 2 from J, leaving 15 bases between them. The CDR3 has 16 residues. In nucleotides, the CDR3 is TGCGCCAGCAGCTTGAGTGTTGCAGGGCCAAACACTGAAGCTTTCTTT. Translated: CASSLSVAGPNTEAFF.

The CDR3 reads CASSEATRAGGKALHF. The CDR3 DNA sequence: TGTGCCAGCAGTGAAGCCACTCGGGCAGGGGGCAAGGCCCTCCACTTT. The V gene is TRBV2, the J gene TRBJ1-6, with 8 nucleotides matching TRBD1. The CDR3 consists of 16 residues. V was pared by 0 bases and J by 14 bases, with 12 bases of the junction left unmatched. Germline V gene sequence: CDR1 SNHLY, CDR2 FYNNEI.

The chain uses TRBV5-1 and TRBJ2-3; 16 bases align to TRBD2. J gave up 5 bases and V 4 bases, and 13 bases lay outside the gene matches. The CDR3 covers 19 residues. Germline loops: CDR1 SGHRS, CDR2 YFSETQ. The CDR3 DNA reads as TGCGCCAGCAGCCCGGGGACTAGCGGGGGGGCCGGTTTGGTAGATACGCAGTATTTT. Amino acid sequence: CASSPGTSGGAGLVDTQYF.

The chain links TRBV10-3 to TRBJ2-7; 10 nucleotides match TRBD1. V was pared by 10 bases and J by 5 bases, with 11 bases of the junction left unmatched. CDR3 length: 14 amino acids. Per germline, CDR1 ENHRY and CDR2 SYGVKD. The CDR3 region has the DNA TGTGCCAACTCTCGGACAGGGGGATTTAACGAGCAGTACTTC. Encoded protein: CANSRTGGFNEQYF.

The chain employs TRBV9 and TRBJ1-2; D is possibly TRBD1 (6 bases). Per germline, CDR1 SGDLS and CDR2 YYNGEE. Trimming left V 2 bases short and J 11 bases short, with 19 bases between. The CDR3 extends over 14 amino acids. CDR3: CASSVSRGGSGYTF. The CDR3 DNA follows: TGTGCCAGCAGCGTTTCTAGAGGGGGTTCGGGATACACCTTC.

V gene TRBV7-9 combines with J gene TRBJ1-3; 8 bases fit TRBD1. Per the germline V gene, CDR1 is SEHNR and CDR2 is FQNEAQ (reference sequence). CDR3 length equals 15 residues. After removal of 2 bases from V and 4 bases from J, the junction contained 4 bases not matched to a gene. The CDR3, as DNA: TGTGCCAGCAGCTTAAACCGGGACAGGGGAAACACCATATATTTT. Translating it yields CASSLNRDRGNTIYF.

This chain uses TRBV3-1 (or the pseudogene TRBV3-2) with TRBJ2-7, with D possibly matching TRBD2 (6 bases). The length of the CDR3 is 16 residues. Germline CDR1 LGHDT, CDR2 YNNKEL (reference sequence). Trimming took off 3 bases at V and 5 bases at J, with 20 bases between the two ends. The CDR3 is CASSHKSGLGGDEQYF. The CDR3 nucleotides read TGTGCCAGCAGCCATAAGAGCGGGCTAGGTGGCGACGAGCAGTACTTC.

The V gene is TRBV7-3, the J gene TRBJ2-2; D not resolved. The V and J ends lost 2 bases and 4 bases respectively, with 5 bases between them. CDR1 SGHTA and CDR2 FQGTGA come from the germline V gene. The length of the CDR3 is 13 residues. DNA of the CDR3: TGTGCCAGCAGCTTATCGGGCACCGGGGAGCTGTTTTTT. It yields the protein CASSLSGTGELFF.

The CDR3 loop reads CASSGRDNQETQYF. DNA of the CDR3: TGTGCCAGTAGTGGCCGGGACAACCAAGAGACCCAGTACTTC. V and J are TRBV19 and TRBJ2-5, with D possibly TRBD1 on 6 matching bases. With 5 bases removed from V and 0 bases from J, the gap between germline ends came to 10 bases. This CDR3 spans 14 amino acids. Germline V lookup: CDR1 LNHDA, CDR2 SQIVND (reference sequence).

V usage is TRBV2 and J usage is TRBJ1-1, with D perhaps TRBD1 (6 bases). Germline CDR1 reads SNHLY; CDR2 reads FYNNEI. CDR3 size: 14 residues. V was trimmed by 3 bases and J by 9 bases, leaving 17 bases between them. CDR3 DNA: TGTGCCAGCAGTGAGGGGGGGGGCCGGGCCCAAGCTTTCTTT. This gives the protein CASSEGGGRAQAFF. Together with reference TRBV2 and TRBJ1-1, the CDR3 gives the full variable domain: EPEVTQTPSHQVTQMGQEVILRCVPISNHLYFYWYRQILGQKVEFLVSFYNNEISEKSEIFDDQFSVERPDGSNFTLKIRSTKLEDSAMYFCASSEGGGRAQAFFGQGTRLTVV.

The rearrangement links TRBV7-2 to TRBJ2-5, with 13 bases that match TRBD2. Germline-derived CDR1 and CDR2 are SGHTA and FQGNSA. The CDR3 contains 16 residues. J lost 5 bases, V lost 3 bases, and 6 bases had no gene match. The CDR3 protein is CASSFMTSGGWETQYF. The CDR3, as DNA: TGTGCCAGCAGCTTTATGACTAGCGGGGGGTGGGAGACCCAGTACTTC.

The genes are TRBV5-4 and TRBJ2-1; TRBD1 matches 7 bases. The CDR3 totals 12 residues. The germline V gene has CDR1 SGHNT and CDR2 YYREEE (reference sequence). V shed 4 bases, J shed 8 bases, and the junction held 3 bases outside the gene matches. DNA of the CDR3: TGTGCCAGCAGCGCGCAGGGGGATGAGCAGTTCTTC. Protein: CASSAQGDEQFF.

This chain connects TRBV7-2 to TRBJ1-1; a weak D match, TRBD1 (5 bases). The CDR3 contains 14 residues. CDR1 is SGHTA, CDR2 FQGNSA, per germline. V was trimmed by 4 bases and J by 6 bases, leaving 15 bases between them. CDR3 DNA sequence: TGTGCCAGCAGCTCCCCAGGGCGGCCCGCTGAAGCTTTCTTT. Translating it yields CASSSPGRPAEAFF. The full variable domain, rest sourced from reference TRBV7-2 and TRBJ1-1, is GAGVSQSPSNKVTEKGKDVELRCDPISGHTALYWYRQSLGQGLEFLIYFQGNSAPDKSGLPSDRFSAERTGGSVSTLTIQRTQQEDSAVYLCASSSPGRPAEAFFGQGTRLTVV.

V and J are TRBV18 and TRBJ2-1, with 10 bases lining up with TRBD2. This CDR3 contains 17 residues. Trimming at V came to 3 bases and at J to 6 bases, leaving 11 bases not matched to a gene. Germline V CDR1 and CDR2: KGHSH, LQKENI. The CDR3 reads CASSPDSGGNILNEQFF. Written as DNA, the CDR3 is TGTGCCAGCTCACCGGATAGCGGGGGGAATATTCTCAATGAGCAGTTCTTC.